Reported below is one T cell receptor beta chain. The data belong to a study of control samples from healthy donors and cancer patients. The CDR3 contains 12 residues. Sequencing was performed with immunoSEQ multiplex PCR; in TCRdb, only in-frame clones are kept and a portion is missing. The table includes roughly 40,000 clones, approximately 87% detected once. The chain uses TRBV21-1 and TRBJ2-4; the table's D call, TRBD2, has no DNA check behind it. TRBV21-1 is annotated as a pseudogene. The sequencing input was blood. This receptor was identified in a man in his fifties or sixties in good health. The CDR3 reads CASSMSRGIQYF. In nucleotides, the CDR3 is TGTGCCAGCAGCATGAGCCGAGGGATTCAGTACTTC.